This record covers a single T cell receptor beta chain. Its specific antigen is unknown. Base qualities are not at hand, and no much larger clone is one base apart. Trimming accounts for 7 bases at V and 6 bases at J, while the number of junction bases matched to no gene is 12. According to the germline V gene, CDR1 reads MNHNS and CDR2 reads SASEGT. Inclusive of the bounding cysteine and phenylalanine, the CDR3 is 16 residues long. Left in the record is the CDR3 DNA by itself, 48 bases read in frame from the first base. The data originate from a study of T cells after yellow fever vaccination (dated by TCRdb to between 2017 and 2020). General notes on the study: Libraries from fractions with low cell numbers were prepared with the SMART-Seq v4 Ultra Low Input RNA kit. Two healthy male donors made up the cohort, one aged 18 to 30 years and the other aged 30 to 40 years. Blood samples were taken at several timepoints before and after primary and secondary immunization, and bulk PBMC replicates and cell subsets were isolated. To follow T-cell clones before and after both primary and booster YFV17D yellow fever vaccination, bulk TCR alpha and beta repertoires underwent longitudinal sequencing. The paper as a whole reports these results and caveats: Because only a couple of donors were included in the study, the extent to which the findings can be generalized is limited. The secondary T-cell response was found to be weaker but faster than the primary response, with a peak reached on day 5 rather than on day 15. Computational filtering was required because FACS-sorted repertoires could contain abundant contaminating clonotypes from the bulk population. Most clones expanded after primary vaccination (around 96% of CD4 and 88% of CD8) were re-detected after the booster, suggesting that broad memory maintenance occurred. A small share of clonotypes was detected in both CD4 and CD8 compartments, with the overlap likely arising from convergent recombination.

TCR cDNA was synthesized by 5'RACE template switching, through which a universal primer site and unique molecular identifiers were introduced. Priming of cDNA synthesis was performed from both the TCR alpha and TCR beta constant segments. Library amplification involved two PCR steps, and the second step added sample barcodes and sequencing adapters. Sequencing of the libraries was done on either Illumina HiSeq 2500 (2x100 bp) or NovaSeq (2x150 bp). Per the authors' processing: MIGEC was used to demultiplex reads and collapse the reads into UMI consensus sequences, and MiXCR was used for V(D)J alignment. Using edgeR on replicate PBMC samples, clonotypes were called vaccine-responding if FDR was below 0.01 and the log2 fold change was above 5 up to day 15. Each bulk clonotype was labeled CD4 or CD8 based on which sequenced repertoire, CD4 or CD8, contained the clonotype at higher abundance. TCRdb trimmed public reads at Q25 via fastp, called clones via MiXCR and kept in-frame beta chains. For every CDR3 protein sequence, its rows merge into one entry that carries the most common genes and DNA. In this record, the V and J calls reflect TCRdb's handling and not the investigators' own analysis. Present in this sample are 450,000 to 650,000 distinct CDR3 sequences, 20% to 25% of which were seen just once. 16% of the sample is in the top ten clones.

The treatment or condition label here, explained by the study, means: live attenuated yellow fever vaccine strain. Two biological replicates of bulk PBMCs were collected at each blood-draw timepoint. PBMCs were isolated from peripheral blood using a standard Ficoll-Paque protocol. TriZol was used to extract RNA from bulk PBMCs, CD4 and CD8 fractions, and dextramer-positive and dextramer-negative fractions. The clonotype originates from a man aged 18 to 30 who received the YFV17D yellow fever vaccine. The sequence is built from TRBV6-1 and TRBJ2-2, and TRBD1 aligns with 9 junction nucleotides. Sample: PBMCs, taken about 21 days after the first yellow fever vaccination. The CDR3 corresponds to CASNIRTGAPPGELFF. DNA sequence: TGTGCCAGCAACATTAGGACAGGGGCCCCCCCCGGGGAGCTGTTTTTT.